This T cell receptor beta chain was found in a study of hypomethylating agent response in myelodysplastic syndrome. Study-wide context: A few patients were non-responders, while six showed complete response or hematologic improvement.

The CDR3 is made up of 14 amino acids. Germline V gene sequence: CDR1 SGHNT, CDR2 YYREEE (reference sequence). The trim removed 4 bases at V and 7 bases at J, leaving 5 bases unmatched. This clone has just one count. Libraries were prepared by immunoSEQ multiplex PCR; TCRdb keeps only in-frame clonotypes and omits some of them. Of a few thousand clones in the sample, roughly four fifths are singletons; the top ten hold 5.2%. The specimen was bone marrow, collected before or after starting hypomethylating agent treatment for myelodysplastic syndrome (not recorded which). The chain has TRBV5-4 and TRBJ1-4, with 9 bases identical to TRBD1. The sequence was collected from a human donor with myelodysplastic syndrome. Written as DNA, the CDR3 is TGTGCCAGCAGCCGGACAGGGGAGGGTGAAAAACTGTTTTTT. This sequence encodes CASSRTGEGEKLFF.